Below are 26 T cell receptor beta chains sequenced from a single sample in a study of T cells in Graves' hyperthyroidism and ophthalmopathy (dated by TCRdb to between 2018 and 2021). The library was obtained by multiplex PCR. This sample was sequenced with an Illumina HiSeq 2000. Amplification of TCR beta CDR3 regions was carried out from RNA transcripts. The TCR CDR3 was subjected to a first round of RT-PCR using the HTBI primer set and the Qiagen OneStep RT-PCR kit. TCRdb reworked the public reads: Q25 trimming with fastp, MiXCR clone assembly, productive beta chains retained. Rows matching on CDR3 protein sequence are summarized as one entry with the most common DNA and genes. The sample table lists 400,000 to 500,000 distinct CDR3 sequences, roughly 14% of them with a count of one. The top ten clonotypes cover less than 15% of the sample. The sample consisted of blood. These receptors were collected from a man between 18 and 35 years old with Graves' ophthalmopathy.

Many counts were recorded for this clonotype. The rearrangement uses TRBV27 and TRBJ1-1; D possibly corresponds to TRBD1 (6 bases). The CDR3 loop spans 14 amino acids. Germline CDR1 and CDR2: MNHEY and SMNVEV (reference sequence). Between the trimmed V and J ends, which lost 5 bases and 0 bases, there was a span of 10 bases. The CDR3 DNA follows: TGTGCCAGCAGTCCACAGGGCGTGAACACTGAAGCTTTCTTT. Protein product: CASSPQGVNTEAFF.

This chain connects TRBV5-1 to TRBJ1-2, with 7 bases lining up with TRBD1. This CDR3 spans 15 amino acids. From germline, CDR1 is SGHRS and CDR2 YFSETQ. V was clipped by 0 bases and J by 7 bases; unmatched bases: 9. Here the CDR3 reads CASSLGMDRRLGYTF. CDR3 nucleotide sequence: TGCGCCAGCAGCTTGGGTATGGACAGGAGACTTGGCTACACCTTC.

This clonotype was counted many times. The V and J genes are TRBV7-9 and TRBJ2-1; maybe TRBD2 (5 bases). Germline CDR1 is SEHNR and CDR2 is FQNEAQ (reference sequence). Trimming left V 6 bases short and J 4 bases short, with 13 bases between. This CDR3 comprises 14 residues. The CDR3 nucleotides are TGTGCCAGCAGAAAAGAGGGTATATACAATGAGCAGTTCTTC. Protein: CASRKEGIYNEQFF.

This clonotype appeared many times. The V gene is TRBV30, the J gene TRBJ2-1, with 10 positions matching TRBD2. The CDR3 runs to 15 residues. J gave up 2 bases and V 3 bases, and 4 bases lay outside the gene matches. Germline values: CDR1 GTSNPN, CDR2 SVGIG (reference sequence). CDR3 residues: CAWRKTSGPYNEQFF. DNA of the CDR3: TGTGCCTGGAGGAAGACTAGCGGGCCCTACAATGAGCAGTTCTTC.

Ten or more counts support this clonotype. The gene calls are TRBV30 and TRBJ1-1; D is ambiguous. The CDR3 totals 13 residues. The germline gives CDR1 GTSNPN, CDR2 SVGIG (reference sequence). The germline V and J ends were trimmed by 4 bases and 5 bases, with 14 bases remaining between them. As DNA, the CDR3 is TGTGCCTGGACGGGGAAAAGGAGAACTGAAGCTTTCTTT. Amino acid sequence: CAWTGKRRTEAFF.

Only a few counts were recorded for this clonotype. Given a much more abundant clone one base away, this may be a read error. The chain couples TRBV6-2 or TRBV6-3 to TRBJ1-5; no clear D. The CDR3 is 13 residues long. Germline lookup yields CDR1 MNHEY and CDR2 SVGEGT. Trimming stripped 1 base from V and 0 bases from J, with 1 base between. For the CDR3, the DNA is TGTGCCAGCAGTTACTATAGCAATCAGCCCCAGCATTTT. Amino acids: CASSYYSNQPQHF.

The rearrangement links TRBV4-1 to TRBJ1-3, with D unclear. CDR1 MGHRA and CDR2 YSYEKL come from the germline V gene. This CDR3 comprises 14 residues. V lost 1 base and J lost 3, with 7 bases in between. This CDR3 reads CASSQGHLGNTIYF. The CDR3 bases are TGCGCCAGCAGCCAAGGCCACCTTGGAAACACCATATATTTT.

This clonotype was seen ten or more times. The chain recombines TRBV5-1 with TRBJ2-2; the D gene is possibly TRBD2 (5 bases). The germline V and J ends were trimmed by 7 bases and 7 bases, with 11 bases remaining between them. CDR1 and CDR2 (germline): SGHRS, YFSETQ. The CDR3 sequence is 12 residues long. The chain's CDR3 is CASFGEGGELFF. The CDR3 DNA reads TGCGCCAGCTTCGGTGAGGGCGGGGAGCTGTTTTTT. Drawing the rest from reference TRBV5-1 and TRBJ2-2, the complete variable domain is KAGVTQTPRYLIKTRGQQVTLSCSPISGHRSVSWYQQTPGQGLQFLFEYFSETQRNKGNFPGRFSGRQFSNSRSEMNVSTLELGDSALYLCASFGEGGELFFGEGSRLTVL.

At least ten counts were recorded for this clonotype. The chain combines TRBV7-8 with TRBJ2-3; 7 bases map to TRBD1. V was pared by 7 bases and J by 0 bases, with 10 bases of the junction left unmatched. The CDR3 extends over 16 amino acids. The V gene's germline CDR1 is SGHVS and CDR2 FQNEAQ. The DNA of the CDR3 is TGTGCCAGCAACGACAGGGACCACCTTAGCACAGATACGCAGTATTTT. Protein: CASNDRDHLSTDTQYF.

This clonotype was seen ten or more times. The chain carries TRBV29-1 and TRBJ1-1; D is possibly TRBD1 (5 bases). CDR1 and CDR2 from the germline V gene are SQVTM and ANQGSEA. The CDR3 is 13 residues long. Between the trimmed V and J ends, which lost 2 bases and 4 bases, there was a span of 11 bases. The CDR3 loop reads CSVESQGSTEAFF. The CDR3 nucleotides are TGCAGCGTTGAAAGTCAGGGTTCCACTGAAGCTTTCTTT.

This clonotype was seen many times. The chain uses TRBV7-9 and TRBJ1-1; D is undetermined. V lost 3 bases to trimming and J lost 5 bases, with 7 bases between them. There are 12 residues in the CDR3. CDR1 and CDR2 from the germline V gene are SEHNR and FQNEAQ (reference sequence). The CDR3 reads CASSFRETEAFF. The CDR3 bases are TGTGCCAGCAGCTTCCGGGAAACTGAAGCTTTCTTT. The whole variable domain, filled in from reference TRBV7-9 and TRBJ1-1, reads DTGVSQNPRHKITKRGQNVTFRCDPISEHNRLYWYRQTLGQGPEFLTYFQNEAQLEKSRLLSDRFSAERPKGSFSTLEIQRTEQGDSAMYLCASSFRETEAFFGQGTRLTVV.

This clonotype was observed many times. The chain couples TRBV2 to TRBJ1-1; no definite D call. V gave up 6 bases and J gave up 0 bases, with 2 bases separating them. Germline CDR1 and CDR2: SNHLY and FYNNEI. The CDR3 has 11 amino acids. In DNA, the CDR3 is TGTGCCAGCAGCGTGAACACTGAAGCTTTCTTT. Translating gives CASSVNTEAFF.

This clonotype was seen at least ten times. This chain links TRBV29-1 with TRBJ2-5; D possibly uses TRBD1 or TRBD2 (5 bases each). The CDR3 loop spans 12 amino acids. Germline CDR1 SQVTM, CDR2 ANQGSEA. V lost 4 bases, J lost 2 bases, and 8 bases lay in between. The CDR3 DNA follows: TGCAGCGTTGGTGGGACGCAAGAGACCCAGTACTTC. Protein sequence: CSVGGTQETQYF.

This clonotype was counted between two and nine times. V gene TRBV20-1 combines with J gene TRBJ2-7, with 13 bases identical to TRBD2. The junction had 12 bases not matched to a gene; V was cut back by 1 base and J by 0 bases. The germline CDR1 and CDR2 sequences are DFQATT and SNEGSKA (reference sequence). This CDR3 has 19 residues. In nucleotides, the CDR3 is TGCAGTGCTAGAGGAGTACACTGGACTAGCGGGGGCACCTCCTACGAGCAGTACTTC. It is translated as CSARGVHWTSGGTSYEQYF.

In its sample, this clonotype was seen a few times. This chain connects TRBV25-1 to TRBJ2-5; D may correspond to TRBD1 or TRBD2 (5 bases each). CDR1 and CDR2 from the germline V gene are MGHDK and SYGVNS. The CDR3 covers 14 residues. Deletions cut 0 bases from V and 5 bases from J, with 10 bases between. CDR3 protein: CASSEYGGYETQYF. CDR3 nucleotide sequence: TGTGCCAGCAGTGAATATGGGGGTTATGAGACCCAGTACTTC.

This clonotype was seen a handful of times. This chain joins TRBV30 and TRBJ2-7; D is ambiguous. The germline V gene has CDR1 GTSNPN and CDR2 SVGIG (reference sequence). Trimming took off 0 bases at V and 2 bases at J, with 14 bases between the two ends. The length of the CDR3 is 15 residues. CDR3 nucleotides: TGTGCCTGGAGTGTATCATTAGCAGGACCCTACGAGCAGTACTTC. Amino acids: CAWSVSLAGPYEQYF.

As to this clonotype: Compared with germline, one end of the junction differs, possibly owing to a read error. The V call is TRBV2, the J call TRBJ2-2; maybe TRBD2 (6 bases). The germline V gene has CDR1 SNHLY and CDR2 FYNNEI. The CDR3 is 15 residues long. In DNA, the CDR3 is TGTGCCAGGGATAGAGACACCCTGAACACCGGGGGGCTGTTTTTT. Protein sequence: CARDRDTLNTGGLFF.

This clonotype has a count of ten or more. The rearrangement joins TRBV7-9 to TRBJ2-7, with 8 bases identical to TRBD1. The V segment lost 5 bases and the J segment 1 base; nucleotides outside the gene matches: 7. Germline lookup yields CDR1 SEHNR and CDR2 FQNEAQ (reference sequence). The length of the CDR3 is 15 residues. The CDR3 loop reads CASSPRDRTSYEQYF. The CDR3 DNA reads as TGTGCCAGCAGCCCCCGGGACAGGACTTCCTACGAGCAGTACTTC.

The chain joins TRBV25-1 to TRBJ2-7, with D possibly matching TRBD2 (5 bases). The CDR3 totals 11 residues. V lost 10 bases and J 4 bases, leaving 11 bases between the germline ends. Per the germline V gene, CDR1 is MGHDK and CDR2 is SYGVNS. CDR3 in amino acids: CAIRGWYEQYF. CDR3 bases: TGTGCCATTCGCGGGTGGTACGAGCAGTACTTC.

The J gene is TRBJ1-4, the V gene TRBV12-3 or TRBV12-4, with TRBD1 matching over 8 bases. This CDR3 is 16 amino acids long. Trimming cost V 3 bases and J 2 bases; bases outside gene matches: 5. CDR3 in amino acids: CASSFVRGQTNEKLFF. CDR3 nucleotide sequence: TGTGCCAGCAGTTTTGTCAGGGGGCAGACTAATGAAAAACTGTTTTTT.

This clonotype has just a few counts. The DNA for the CDR3 is TGTGCCAGCAGCCGACTAGCCAGAGGCGAGCAGTACTTC. Translating gives CASSRLARGEQYF. The chain uses TRBV7-6 and TRBJ2-7; 7 bases align to TRBD2. Trimming took 5 bases from V and 6 from J; bases not matched to a gene: 7. The germline gives CDR1 SGHVS, CDR2 FNYEAQ. CDR3 length equals 13 residues.

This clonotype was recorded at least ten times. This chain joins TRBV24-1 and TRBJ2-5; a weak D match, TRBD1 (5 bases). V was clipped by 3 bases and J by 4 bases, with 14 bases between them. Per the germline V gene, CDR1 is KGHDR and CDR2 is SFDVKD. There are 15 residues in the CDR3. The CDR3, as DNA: TGTGCCACCAGTGATGGGCACAGGACGAGAGAGACCCAGTACTTC. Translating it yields CATSDGHRTRETQYF.

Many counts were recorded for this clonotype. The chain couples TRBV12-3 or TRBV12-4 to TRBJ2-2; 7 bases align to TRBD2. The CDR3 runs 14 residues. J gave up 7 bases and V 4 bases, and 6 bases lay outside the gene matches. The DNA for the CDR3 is TGTGCCAGCAGTTCGCGGGGGTCCGGCGGGGAGCTGTTTTTT. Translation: CASSSRGSGGELFF.

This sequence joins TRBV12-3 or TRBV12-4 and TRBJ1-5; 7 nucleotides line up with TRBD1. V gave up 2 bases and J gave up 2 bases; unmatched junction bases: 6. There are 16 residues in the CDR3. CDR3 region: CASSLLPDRGNQPQHF. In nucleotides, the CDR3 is TGTGCCAGCAGTTTACTACCCGACAGGGGCAATCAGCCCCAGCATTTT.

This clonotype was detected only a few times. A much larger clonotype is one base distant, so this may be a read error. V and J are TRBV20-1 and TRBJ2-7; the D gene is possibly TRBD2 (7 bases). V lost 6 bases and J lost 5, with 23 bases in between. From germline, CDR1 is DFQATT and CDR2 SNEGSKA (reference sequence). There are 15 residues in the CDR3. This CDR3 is CSAQGTGGSFNEQYF. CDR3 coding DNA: TGCAGTGCCCAGGGGACTGGCGGGAGTTTCAACGAGCAGTACTTC.

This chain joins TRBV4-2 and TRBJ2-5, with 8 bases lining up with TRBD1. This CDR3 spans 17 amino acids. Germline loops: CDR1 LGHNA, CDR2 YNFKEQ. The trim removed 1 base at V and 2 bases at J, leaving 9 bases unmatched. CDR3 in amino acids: CASSQGAGGAGQETQYF. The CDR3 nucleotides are TGTGCCAGCAGCCAAGGAGCAGGGGGCGCGGGTCAAGAGACCCAGTACTTC.